What follows describes a single TCR beta chain. The read comes to an end 3 residues before the CDR3 does, leaving the germline J gene to fill in the end. Germline-derived CDR1 and CDR2 are SNHLY and FYNNEI. The CDR3 consists of 14 residues. Trimming removed 6 bases from V and 2 bases from J; junction bases left unmatched: 7. Clones were sequenced by immunoSEQ multiplex PCR, and TCRdb holds only the in-frame ones, with some missing. The sample has some 40,000 clones. This entry is derived from a study of T cells in women clearing cervical HPV infection. In the study overall: Case blood drawn at lesion detection; control blood after infection cleared.

The rearrangement links TRBV2 to TRBJ2-7; 7 bases map to TRBD1. This sequence originates from a woman aged 18-70 years with a cervical HPV16 infection that either progressed to CIN3+ or cleared (not recorded which). The sequenced sample consisted of blood buffy coat. Partial CDR3 DNA: TGTGCCAGCAGGCTCGACAGGGTTCCCTACGAG. Protein sequence: CASRLDRVPYE. The complete CDR3 reads CASRLDRVPYEQYF.